Below, 29 T cell receptor beta chains from the same sample are listed, as sequenced in a study of shared clonotypes between healthy human individuals (dated by TCRdb to 2018 to 2021). Library preparation was by the immunoSEQ multiplex PCR assay. Drawn from immuneACCESS, this table holds only the in-frame rearrangements with V and J called that TCRdb kept. Clones are partly lost; checked studies trace under half to an unresolved V gene and leave the rest unexplained. In all, the sample holds some 2.4 million clones, and over 85% of those were seen once. The ten largest clonotypes hold 0.36% of the sample. Sequencing was carried out using naive CD4+ T cells from PBMCs. In light of the paper, this sample's cell subset or site label describes: CD45RA+ positively selected. Receptors originate from a young man in good health. Some clones in this sample may be carry-over from other donors' samples.

The chain joins TRBV27 to TRBJ1-2, with D uncertain. V lost 2 bases and J 10 bases, leaving 20 bases between the germline ends. The CDR3 totals 15 residues. Germline V CDR1 and CDR2: MNHEY, SMNVEV (reference sequence). The DNA of the CDR3 is TGTGCCAGCAGTTTAAGCCGAACTCTTAGTCTTTCCTACACCTTC. Its translation is CASSLSRTLSLSYTF.

This chain connects TRBV10-3 to TRBJ2-7; maybe TRBD2 (6 bases). V was pared by 2 bases and J by 4 bases, with 9 bases between. The germline gives CDR1 ENHRY, CDR2 SYGVKD. The CDR3 is 13 amino acids. The CDR3 is CAISEIGGYEQYF. The DNA of the CDR3 is TGTGCCATCAGTGAGATTGGGGGGTACGAGCAGTACTTC.

The chain carries TRBV29-1 and TRBJ2-4; 8 bases are shared with TRBD1. Germline CDR1 reads SQVTM; CDR2 reads ANQGSEA. The CDR3 runs to 12 residues. The junction had 4 bases not matched to a gene; V was cut back by 4 bases and J by 8 bases. The CDR3 nucleotides read TGCAGCGTTGCAGGGGGCGCGGACATTCAGTACTTC. The encoded protein is CSVAGGADIQYF.

As regards this clone: At the DNA level, this CDR3 is encoded by other sequences in the same sample as well. The chain recombines TRBV29-1 with TRBJ1-4; no clear D gene. The CDR3 totals 12 residues. With 3 bases removed from V and 7 bases from J, the gap between germline ends came to 9 bases. Germline CDR1 is SQVTM and CDR2 is ANQGSEA. The CDR3 loop is CSVEGGSEKLFF. The DNA of the CDR3 is TGCAGCGTTGAGGGCGGGAGTGAAAAACTGTTTTTT.

This chain connects TRBV5-5 to TRBJ1-5; D remains unclear. CDR1 and CDR2 (germline): SGHKS, YYEKEE (reference sequence). Trimming left V 0 bases short and J 3 bases short, with 10 bases between. The CDR3 is made up of 15 amino acids. CDR3 loop: CASSLVAEVNQPQHF. The CDR3 DNA is TGTGCCAGCAGCTTGGTGGCGGAAGTCAATCAGCCCCAGCATTTT.

This sequence joins TRBV4-1 and TRBJ1-5; a weak D match, TRBD1 (6 bases). Trimming cost V 0 bases and J 1 base, with 16 bases left between them. Germline lookup yields CDR1 MGHRA and CDR2 YSYEKL. The CDR3 totals 18 residues. The CDR3 is CASSQEKGGRTSNQPQHF. The CDR3 region has the DNA TGCGCCAGCAGCCAAGAAAAGGGGGGCAGGACGAGCAATCAGCCCCAGCATTTT.

The sample holds one count of this clone. The gene calls are TRBV6-1 and TRBJ1-4; D not resolved. Germline V gene sequence: CDR1 MNHNS, CDR2 SASEGT. The V and J ends lost 7 bases and 4 bases respectively, with 16 bases between them. The CDR3 spans 15 residues. The CDR3 is CASTDVRGNNEKLFF. The CDR3 DNA reads as TGTGCCAGCACCGACGTCCGAGGGAATAATGAAAAACTGTTTTTT.

The sample holds one count of this clone. The V and J genes are TRBV6-6 and TRBJ1-1; D unresolved. Trimming took 6 bases from V and 1 from J, leaving 9 bases between them. The CDR3 has 13 amino acids. Germline V gives CDR1 MNHNY, CDR2 SVGAGI (reference sequence). This CDR3 is CASSINENTEAFF. As DNA, the CDR3 is TGTGCCAGCAGCATTAACGAGAACACTGAAGCTTTCTTT.

The V call is TRBV7-9, the J call TRBJ1-1, with 7 bases matching TRBD1. From germline, CDR1 is SEHNR and CDR2 FQNEAQ (reference sequence). The V and J ends lost 6 bases and 2 bases, in that order; junction bases with no gene match: 6. CDR3 length: 14 amino acids. CDR3 DNA: TGTGCCAGCAGGGACCGGGACAGTAACACTGAAGCTTTCTTT. Translating gives CASRDRDSNTEAFF.

The V and J genes are TRBV6-1 and TRBJ1-2, with D hard to call. V lost 5 bases, J lost 2 bases, and 6 bases lay in between. CDR1 and CDR2 (germline): MNHNS, SASEGT. The CDR3 totals 12 residues. The CDR3 sequence: CASSLTNYGYTF. Written as DNA, the CDR3 is TGTGCCAGCAGTCTCACAAACTATGGCTACACCTTC.

The J gene is TRBJ2-5, the V gene TRBV4-3; D not resolved. The CDR3 spans 13 residues. CDR1 and CDR2 (germline): LGHNA, YSLEER. Trimming stripped 1 base from V and 1 base from J, with 4 bases between. The CDR3 DNA is TGCGCCAGCAGCCAAGGGCCCCAAGAGACCCAGTACTTC. Its translation is CASSQGPQETQYF.

The CDR3 sequence: CASNRLDRGEDGYTF. The CDR3 DNA follows: TGTGCCAGCAACAGACTGGACAGGGGAGAGGATGGCTACACCTTC. The chain joins TRBV2 to TRBJ1-2, with 9 bases lining up with TRBD1. CDR1 and CDR2 from the germline V gene are SNHLY and FYNNEI. The CDR3 spans 15 residues. V gave up 7 bases and J gave up 6 bases; unmatched junction bases: 12.

The rearrangement uses TRBV9 and TRBJ2-5; TRBD2 is a possible D gene (6 bases). The CDR3 length is 15 residues. CDR1 and CDR2 (germline): SGDLS, YYNGEE. V shed 4 bases and J shed 2 bases, with 15 bases lying between them. CDR3 region: CASSPPGTVQETQYF. The CDR3 nucleotides are TGTGCCAGCAGCCCCCCCGGGACTGTGCAAGAGACCCAGTACTTC.

The V and J genes are TRBV7-8 and TRBJ2-5; TRBD2 might be the D (5 bases). V lost 0 bases, J lost 4 bases, and 9 bases lay in between. Germline CDR1 is SGHVS and CDR2 is FQNEAQ. The CDR3 extends over 14 amino acids. The CDR3 is CASSLAGEGETQYF. For the CDR3, the DNA is TGTGCCAGCAGCTTAGCGGGAGAGGGAGAGACCCAGTACTTC.

V usage is TRBV7-9 and J usage is TRBJ2-5; D perhaps matches TRBD2 (5 bases). V was shortened by 5 bases and J by 4 bases, with 14 bases between the two germline ends. Germline V lookup: CDR1 SEHNR, CDR2 FQNEAQ (reference sequence). The CDR3 spans 14 residues. In DNA, the CDR3 is TGTGCCAGCAGCCTGCGGGTAAGCGGAGAGACCCAGTACTTC. This codes for CASSLRVSGETQYF. The full variable domain, completed using reference TRBV7-9 and TRBJ2-5, is DTGVSQNPRHKITKRGQNVTFRCDPISEHNRLYWYRQTLGQGPEFLTYFQNEAQLEKSRLLSDRFSAERPKGSFSTLEIQRTEQGDSAMYLCASSLRVSGETQYFGPGTRLLVL.

The chain is built from TRBV28 and TRBJ2-4, with 10 nucleotides matching TRBD2. Germline CDR1 reads MDHEN; CDR2 reads SYDVKM. Trimming took 3 bases from V and 0 from J; bases not matched to a gene: 17. This CDR3 contains 21 residues. The DNA for the CDR3 is TGTGCCAGCAGTTTGAGGGTTGGGAGCGGGAGGGCCCCGATAGCCAAAAACATTCAGTACTTC. It translates to CASSLRVGSGRAPIAKNIQYF.

The V gene is TRBV29-1, the J gene TRBJ1-1, with D unresolved. CDR3 length equals 13 residues. Germline V gene lookup returns CDR1 SQVTM and CDR2 ANQGSEA. Trimming stripped 8 bases from V and 1 base from J, with 14 bases between. CDR3 coding DNA: TGCAGCTACTGGGGTACTACGAACACTGAAGCTTTCTTT. It translates to CSYWGTTNTEAFF.

The chain is built from TRBV28 and TRBJ1-1, with D perhaps matching TRBD1 (5 bases). V lost 10 bases, J lost 3 bases, and 15 bases lay in between. The CDR3 spans 13 residues. Germline CDR1 MDHEN, CDR2 SYDVKM. CDR3 sequence reads: CAIRGRADTEAFF. CDR3 bases: TGTGCCATTAGGGGCAGGGCCGACACTGAAGCTTTCTTT.

The chain has TRBV5-8 and TRBJ2-3; no reliable D call. With 5 bases removed from V and 1 base from J, the gap between germline ends came to 20 bases. Germline V gives CDR1 SGHTS, CDR2 YDEGEE. The CDR3 has 17 residues. CDR3 sequence reads: CASSGPFLKRRTDTQYF. Written as DNA, the CDR3 is TGTGCCAGCAGTGGACCTTTTCTAAAGAGACGCACAGATACGCAGTATTTT.

The V gene is TRBV6-5, the J gene TRBJ2-5; D might be TRBD1 (5 bases). The V gene's germline CDR1 is MNHEY and CDR2 SVGAGI. CDR3 length: 14 amino acids. Trimming removed 6 bases at V and 6 bases at J, with 17 bases between. The CDR3 loop is CASRPRQLGKTQYF. CDR3 in DNA: TGTGCCAGCAGGCCTCGACAGCTAGGAAAGACCCAGTACTTC.

This clone is a singleton in its sample. V is TRBV19 and J is TRBJ2-3; D remains unclear. The CDR3 has 15 amino acids. V lost 4 bases and J lost 1, with 12 bases in between. Germline assignment: CDR1 LNHDA and CDR2 SQIVND (reference sequence). For the CDR3, the DNA is TGTGCCAGTAGTACAGCCGCGGCGGGCACAGATACGCAGTATTTT. The encoded protein is CASSTAAAGTDTQYF.

The chain couples TRBV28 to TRBJ1-2; D unresolved. V shed 6 bases and J shed 8 bases, with 19 bases lying between them. The CDR3 loop spans 14 amino acids. Germline-derived CDR1 and CDR2 are MDHEN and SYDVKM. The CDR3 DNA sequence: TGTGCCAGCAGCCCGGATGGACGCTTGGGAGGCTACACCTTC. It codes for CASSPDGRLGGYTF.

The chain recombines TRBV4-2 with TRBJ2-6; D call uncertain. Germline-derived CDR1 and CDR2 are LGHNA and YNFKEQ. The length of the CDR3 is 14 residues. V was shortened by 1 base and J by 5 bases, with 6 bases between the two germline ends. The CDR3 DNA reads as TGTGCCAGCAGCCAAGTCGACAGGGCCAACGTCCTGACTTTC. Encoded protein: CASSQVDRANVLTF.

The rearrangement uses TRBV7-2 and TRBJ1-4; D is ambiguous. The CDR3 contains 15 residues. The V and J ends lost 5 bases and 7 bases respectively, with 17 bases between them. Germline CDR1 is SGHTA and CDR2 is FQGNSA. The CDR3 DNA follows: TGTGCCAGCAGCCGGGTGGGAGGACGCGGTGAAAAACTGTTTTTT. Translating it yields CASSRVGGRGEKLFF.

Comment on this clone: This same CDR3 is encoded by further DNA sequences in the sample. This sequence joins TRBV5-1 and TRBJ2-3; a possible D gene is TRBD2 (5 bases). CDR1 SGHRS and CDR2 YFSETQ come from the germline V gene. CDR3 length: 13 amino acids. Trimming stripped 3 bases from V and 2 bases from J, with 7 bases between. CDR3 nucleotide sequence: TGCGCCAGCAGCTCGACTACCACAGATACGCAGTATTTT. As protein: CASSSTTTDTQYF.

V is TRBV7-2 and J is TRBJ2-1; D remains ambiguous. Trimming took off 6 bases at V and 7 bases at J, with 19 bases between the two ends. The CDR3 contains 15 residues. Germline values: CDR1 SGHTA, CDR2 FQGNSA. CDR3 bases: TGTGCCAGCAGTCGTCAGGCAAACCAAGGAAATGAGCAGTTCTTC. Translated: CASSRQANQGNEQFF.

The V gene is TRBV4-1, the J gene TRBJ2-7, with no clear D. This CDR3 comprises 13 residues. V lost 2 bases, J lost 7 bases, and 12 bases lay in between. Germline V gene lookup returns CDR1 MGHRA and CDR2 YSYEKL. CDR3 in DNA: TGCGCCAGCAGCCAAACCGGGTTCCTGGAGCAGTACTTC. Protein product: CASSQTGFLEQYF.

The chain is built from TRBV15 and TRBJ2-7; 7 bases match TRBD1. This CDR3 comprises 14 residues. Germline values: CDR1 LNHNV, CDR2 YYDKDF (reference sequence). V shed 3 bases, J shed 6 bases, and the junction held 8 bases outside the gene matches. CDR3 nucleotides: TGTGCCACCAGCAGGGGTCGGGCAGGGGGCGAGCAGTACTTC. Translation gives CATSRGRAGGEQYF.

The chain joins TRBV11-2 to TRBJ1-1; no clear D gene. Trimming pared 1 base from V and 1 base from J, leaving 10 bases between. Looked up from germline, CDR1 is SGHAT and CDR2 is FQNNGV. The CDR3 runs to 15 residues. The CDR3 DNA reads as TGTGCCAGCAGCTTAGGTCCTCAGACGAACACTGAAGCTTTCTTT. This encodes CASSLGPQTNTEAFF. Together with reference TRBV11-2 and TRBJ1-1, the CDR3 gives the full variable domain: EAGVAQSPRYKIIEKRQSVAFWCNPISGHATLYWYQQILGQGPKLLIQFQNNGVVDDSQLPKDRFSAERLKGVDSTLKIQPAKLEDSAVYLCASSLGPQTNTEAFFGQGTRLTVV.